Given below is one TCR beta chain in context. This clonotype was observed at least ten times. There is no known antigen for this receptor. No base quality information exists; no much larger clone differs at one position. From cysteine to phenylalanine, the CDR3 is 12 amino acids long. The CDR3 DNA has 36 bases and is translated from base 1. CDR1 is given as DFQATT and CDR2 as SNEGSKA, both from the germline V gene (reference sequence). Relative to germline, V is 1 base shorter and J is 4 bases shorter, with 8 bases between their ends. Donors were a few dozen systemically healthy Caucasian individuals from Russia aged roughly 6 to 90 years. Roughly 9.5 milliliters of peripheral blood were drawn from each donor into EDTA-treated Vacutainer tubes. Ficoll-Paque density-gradient centrifugation was used to isolate PBMCs, with at least 7 million per sample. Total RNA, at least 5.5 micrograms per sample, was extracted from PBMCs with Trizol reagent. For every donor, flow cytometry on a PBMC aliquot measured the percentage of naive CD45RAhigh/CD27high T cells.

The sample belongs to a study of blood T cells in healthy people across ages (dated by TCRdb to 2014 to 2015). About the investigation overall: In model experiments, template switching captured about one uniquely barcoded TCR beta cDNA molecule for every two T cells. To avoid experimental bias, donors of different ages were distributed randomly across sequencing lanes. For two donors (one aged 18 to 29 and one aged 80 or older), the study analyzed two additional independent replicas of 1 million unique cDNA reads from the same blood draw. Age-related changes in TCR beta repertoire diversity were measured in the study by deep sequencing normalized with unique cDNA molecular identifiers. The donors were split into four age groups: young (average 16 years), middle-aged (roughly 39), aged (roughly 68) and long-lived (about 74). Overall study results and their limits: Bulk unsorted PBMC profiling prevented conclusive comparison of naive and antigen-experienced compartments. The long-lived group showed more naive CD4+ T cells, fewer expanded clones and increased TCR diversity than the aged group, suggesting age selection. Observed TCR beta diversity correlated strongly with the percentage of naive T cells measured by flow cytometry. The CMV infection status of donors was not known, potentially confounding age-related changes in expanded clonotypes. Estimates of total diversity based on one million sequenced T cells were considered lower bounds and underestimates. Observed TCR beta diversity per million T cells fell roughly linearly with age, and a significant reduction was already apparent by age approximately 41.

The protocol used for the library was 5' RACE. Sequencing was carried out with an Illumina HiSeq 2500. A second PCR of roughly 7 to 11 cycles was performed with a sample-barcoded 5' primer and a J-beta primer mix. A unique molecular identifier was introduced onto each TCR beta cDNA molecule by a template-switch 5' adaptor carrying 12 random nucleotides. Each sample yielded at least 2.5 million CDR3-containing paired-end reads. All of the RNA was converted into first-strand cDNA using the Mint cDNA synthesis kit, with a TRBC-specific oligonucleotide serving as the primer. All cDNA was treated with uracil-DNA glycosylase and then went through a first 18-cycle PCR with the universal primers M1SS and BC2_uni_R. Processing in the source paper ran as follows. For normalization, 1 million high-quality reads were randomly selected from each sample, with every read carrying a distinct molecular identifier. Instead of being binned into consensus sequences, reads that shared molecular identifiers were thrown out. MiTCR, run with a Q25 quality threshold and the strictest error-elimination algorithm, handled CDR3 identification, clonotype clustering and error correction. A nonparametric unseen species model using Euler transformation provided a lower-bound estimate of total TCR beta diversity. TCRdb's own reprocessing of the public reads used fastp at Q25 and MiXCR and kept productive beta chains. Identical CDR3 proteins give one entry, which carries the most common genes and DNA. TCRdb's processing, not the study's, gives the V and J calls here. The sample profile shows around 1,500,000 distinct CDR3 sequences; approximately 30% of them were found once. The top ten constitute around 7.7% of the sample.

The sequence was obtained from a woman between 25 and 40 years old in good health. Sequencing was carried out using blood. The chain was built from TRBV20-1 and TRBJ2-7, with no D gene named confidently. In nucleotides, the sequence is TGCAGTGCTAGAGTTGCCGGTTACGAGCAGTACTTC. Its coded protein is CSARVAGYEQYF.